The rows below give T cell receptor beta chains drawn from one sample of a study of blood T cells in healthy people across ages. TCRdb fed the 5' RACE reads into MiXCR, producing one record per CDR3 protein. The sample gives about 680,000 distinct CDR3 sequences, approximately 49% of which show up once; 25% to 35% is in the top ten. The sequencing sample was made of blood. The receptor source for this set is a woman in her fifties or sixties in good health. Both conserved end residues are part of each CDR3. D genes are given only for firm matches. Size is omitted from some rows. Given values are once, few, many or a class for expanded clones.

>TRBD2|TRBV7-2|-|TRBJ2-7
CASSAGPGLAAYEQYF
TGTGCCAGCAGCGCAGGGCCGGGACTAGCGGCCTACGAGCAGTACTTC
>TRBD2|TRBV4-2|-|TRBJ2-7
CASSRLGAGGAYEQYF
TGTGCCAGCAGCCGCCTAGGAGCGGGAGGTGCCTACGAGCAGTACTTC
>-|TRBV29-1|-|TRBJ2-7
CSVIGLDSYEQYF
TGCAGCGTGATAGGGTTAGACTCCTACGAGCAGTACTTC
>-|TRBV30|-|TRBJ2-7
CTWSPGLYYNEQYF
TGTACCTGGAGTCCAGGGCTATACTACAATGAGCAGTACTTC
>TRBD1|TRBV11-2|many|TRBJ2-1
CASSMTGGLYNEQFF
TGTGCCAGCAGCATGACAGGGGGCCTCTACAATGAGCAGTTCTTC
>TRBD1|TRBV7-2|few|TRBJ2-5
CASSFTQTGGKRGTQYF
TGTGCCAGCAGCTTCACCCAGACAGGGGGCAAGCGAGGGACCCAGTACTTC
>TRBD1|TRBV7-9|few|TRBJ2-7
CASSLGRTGGAYEQYF
TGTGCCAGCAGCTTAGGGAGGACAGGGGGAGCCTACGAGCAGTACTTC
>-|TRBV7-2|many|TRBJ2-7
CASSLLVGGEQYF
TGTGCCAGCAGCTTATTGGTAGGGGGCGAGCAGTACTTC
>TRBD1|TRBV29-1|few|TRBJ2-7
CSVGTGGYNEQYF
TGCAGCGTTGGGACAGGGGGTTACAATGAGCAGTACTTC
>-|TRBV20-1|-|TRBJ1-1
CSARDKSQGNGAFF
TGCAGTGCTAGAGATAAAAGTCAGGGTAATGGAGCTTTCTTT
>-|TRBV29-1|many|TRBJ2-1
CSVGVSGQAEQFF
TGCAGCGTTGGGGTTTCGGGACAAGCTGAGCAGTTCTTC
>TRBD1|TRBV27|few|TRBJ2-7
CASSRDRAHEQYF
TGTGCCAGCAGCCGGGACAGGGCACACGAGCAGTACTTC
>TRBD2|TRBV12-3/TRBV12-4|-|TRBJ2-1
CASSPPSGAYNEQFF
TGTGCCAGCAGTCCCCCTAGCGGGGCCTACAATGAGCAGTTCTTC
>TRBD2|TRBV5-4|-|TRBJ2-5
CAGSGRASGSGNEQYF
TGTGCCGGCAGCGGGCGGGCTAGCGGGAGTGGTAATGAGCAGTACTTC
>-|TRBV11-1|few|TRBJ1-1
CASSVQGLNTEAFF
TGTGCCAGCAGCGTACAGGGTCTGAACACTGAAGCTTTCTTT
>-|TRBV11-2|-|TRBJ2-7
CASSRAVSYEQYF
TGTGCCAGCAGCCGGGCGGTTTCCTACGAGCAGTACTTC
>TRBD1|TRBV12-3/TRBV12-4|-|TRBJ1-4
CASRGQGSEKLFF
TGTGCCAGCCGTGGACAGGGTTCTGAAAAACTGTTTTTT
>-|TRBV4-3|-|TRBJ2-1
CASSQDPYYNEQFF
TGCGCCAGCAGCCAAGATCCGTATTACAATGAGCAGTTCTTC
>-|TRBV20-1|-|TRBJ2-1
CSATTSSYNEQFF
TGCAGTGCCACGACTAGCTCCTACAATGAGCAGTTCTTC
>TRBD1|TRBV6-1|-|TRBJ2-6
CASTRTGGSITGANVLTF
TGTGCCAGCACCCGGACAGGGGGTTCTATCACTGGGGCCAACGTCCTGACTTTC
>-|TRBV29-1|-|TRBJ2-5
CSVESGEGTQYF
TGCAGCGTTGAGTCTGGGGAAGGGACCCAGTACTTC
>-|TRBV9|-|TRBJ2-5
CASSVGRTYQETQYF
TGTGCCAGCAGCGTAGGACGGACGTACCAAGAGACCCAGTACTTC
>-|TRBV10-2|once|TRBJ2-1
CASREVNEQFF
TGCGCCAGCAGGGAGGTCAATGAGCAGTTCTTC
>-|TRBV28|-|TRBJ2-2
CASRGGIGELFF
TGTGCCAGCAGGGGGGGCATCGGGGAGCTGTTTTTT
>TRBD2|TRBV7-2|-|TRBJ2-3
CASSWTLAGGGDTQYF
TGTGCCAGCAGCTGGACCCTAGCGGGAGGGGGTGATACGCAGTATTTT
>-|TRBV6-5|few|TRBJ2-1
CASSYSPRQVGNEQFF
TGTGCCAGCAGTTACTCGCCGCGACAGGTCGGGAATGAGCAGTTCTTC
>TRBD2|TRBV12-3/TRBV12-4|few|TRBJ2-7
CASSSSSGSYEQYF
TGTGCCAGTAGTAGCTCTAGCGGGAGCTACGAGCAGTACTTC
>-|TRBV24-1|-|TRBJ1-1
CATSDFGTEAFF
TGTGCCACCAGTGACTTCGGGACAGAAGCTTTCTTT
>-|TRBV7-2|-|TRBJ2-3
CASSLMSFSDTQYF
TGTGCCAGCAGCTTAATGAGCTTTTCAGATACGCAGTATTTT
>TRBD1|TRBV20-1|-|TRBJ2-1
CSARADRYNEQFF
TGCAGTGCTAGGGCGGACAGGTACAATGAGCAGTTCTTC
>-|TRBV18|few|TRBJ1-2
CASSRSEGYGYTF
TGTGCCAGTTCGCGCTCTGAGGGCTATGGCTACACCTTC
>TRBD1|TRBV5-1|once|TRBJ2-3
CASSATGRPDTQYF
TGCGCCAGCAGTGCGACAGGGCGTCCCGATACGCAGTATTTT
>-|TRBV12-3/TRBV12-4|few|TRBJ1-2
CASTRGRDGYTF
TGTGCCAGCACCCGGGGGCGCGATGGCTACACCTTC
>TRBD2|TRBV29-1|few|TRBJ2-2
CSARLAGANTGELFF
TGCAGTGCTAGACTAGCGGGCGCGAACACCGGGGAGCTGTTTTTT
>-|TRBV24-1|many|TRBJ2-5
CATSDPGRQETQYF
TGTGCCACCAGTGATCCGGGACGACAAGAGACCCAGTACTTC
>-|TRBV20-1|few|TRBJ1-4
CSASVSGGRGEKLFF
TGCAGTGCTAGCGTGAGTGGGGGGCGCGGTGAAAAACTGTTTTTT
>-|TRBV29-1|-|TRBJ2-3
CSLTDGTDTQYF
TGCAGCTTAACGGATGGCACAGATACGCAGTATTTT
>TRBD1|TRBV20-1|-|TRBJ2-4
CSAGRTGNIQYF
TGCAGTGCTGGTCGGACAGGAAACATTCAGTACTTC
>-|TRBV15|few|TRBJ1-4
CATSMRDNEKLFF
TGTGCCACCAGCATGCGGGATAATGAAAAACTGTTTTTT
>TRBD2|TRBV27|-|TRBJ2-3
CASSPLAGGPDTQYF
TGTGCCAGCAGTCCACTAGCGGGAGGGCCAGATACGCAGTATTTT
>TRBD1|TRBV6-2/TRBV6-3|-|TRBJ1-1
CASTQRGTGGRNTEAFF
TGTGCCAGCACCCAGAGGGGGACAGGGGGCCGGAACACTGAAGCTTTCTTT
>-|TRBV28|-|TRBJ1-1
CASRPEGRKNTEAFF
TGTGCCAGCAGGCCCGAGGGGAGGAAGAACACTGAAGCTTTCTTT
>-|TRBV25-1|-|TRBJ2-2
CASSLFGGSELFF
TGTGCCAGCAGTTTATTTGGCGGCTCCGAGCTGTTTTTT
>-|TRBV4-1|-|TRBJ2-2
CASRPGTRGTGELFF
TGCGCCAGCAGACCCGGGACAAGGGGCACCGGGGAGCTGTTTTTT
>-|TRBV3-1|few|TRBJ2-4
CASSSKGDIQYF
TGTGCCAGCAGTAGCAAGGGGGACATTCAGTACTTC
>-|TRBV4-2|-|TRBJ1-1
CASSQDARTEAFF
TGTGCCAGCAGCCAAGACGCGAGGACTGAAGCTTTCTTT
>-|TRBV15|few|TRBJ2-7
CATSSPGHRSYEQYF
TGTGCCACCAGCAGCCCGGGACACCGCTCCTACGAGCAGTACTTC
>-|TRBV6-6|-|TRBJ1-1
CASSYLLFPTAATEAFF
TGTGCCAGCAGTTACCTATTATTCCCGACAGCTGCCACTGAAGCTTTCTTT
>TRBD2|TRBV20-1|few|TRBJ2-5
CSAYVAGTSSDEQYF
TGCAGTGCCTACGTAGCGGGAACATCGAGTGATGAGCAGTACTTC
>-|TRBV4-2|few|TRBJ2-7
CASSQDVGRIEQYF
TGTGCCAGCAGCCAAGATGTGGGCCGGATCGAGCAGTACTTC
>-|TRBV12-3/TRBV12-4|few|TRBJ1-1
CASSWPYGFNTEAFF
TGTGCCAGCAGTTGGCCGTATGGCTTTAACACTGAAGCTTTCTTT
>-|TRBV27|-|TRBJ1-2
CASSRTGAGYGYTF
TGTGCCAGCAGCCGGACCGGGGCGGGCTATGGCTACACCTTC
>-|TRBV29-1|-|TRBJ2-1
CSVLGRNNEQFF
TGCAGCGTCCTCGGACGGAACAATGAGCAGTTCTTC
>TRBD1|TRBV14|-|TRBJ2-1
CASSRPGQGNEQFF
TGTGCCAGCAGCCGACCGGGACAGGGGAATGAGCAGTTCTTC
>-|TRBV29-1|few|TRBJ1-2
CSVEDLEGNYGYTF
TGCAGCGTTGAAGACCTAGAGGGGAACTATGGCTACACCTTC
>-|TRBV4-3|-|TRBJ1-2
CASSQDPRGSGYGYTF
TGCGCCAGCAGCCAAGATCCGAGAGGGAGTGGCTATGGCTACACCTTC